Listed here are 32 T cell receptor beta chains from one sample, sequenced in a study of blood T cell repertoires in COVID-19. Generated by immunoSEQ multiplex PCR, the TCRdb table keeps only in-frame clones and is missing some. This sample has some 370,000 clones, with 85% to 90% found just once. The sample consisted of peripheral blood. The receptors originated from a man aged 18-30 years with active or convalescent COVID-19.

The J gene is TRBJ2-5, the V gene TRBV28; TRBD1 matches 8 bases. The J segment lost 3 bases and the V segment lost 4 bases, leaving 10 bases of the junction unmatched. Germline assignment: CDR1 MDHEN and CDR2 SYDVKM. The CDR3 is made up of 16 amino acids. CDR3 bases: TGTGCCAGCAGTTCCCTGCAGGGGGCGGAAAAAGAGACCCAGTACTTC. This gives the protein CASSSLQGAEKETQYF.

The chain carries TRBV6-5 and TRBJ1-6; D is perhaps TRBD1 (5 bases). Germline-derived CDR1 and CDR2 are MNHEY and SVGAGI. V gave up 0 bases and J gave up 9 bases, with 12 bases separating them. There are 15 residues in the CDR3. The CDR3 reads CASSYSNQGGSPLHF. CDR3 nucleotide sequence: TGTGCCAGCAGTTACTCGAACCAGGGAGGTTCACCCCTCCACTTT.

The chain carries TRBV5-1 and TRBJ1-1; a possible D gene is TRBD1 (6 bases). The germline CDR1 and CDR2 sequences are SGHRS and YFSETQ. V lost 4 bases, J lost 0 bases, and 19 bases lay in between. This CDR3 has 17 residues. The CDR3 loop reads CASSRSDSQLMNTEAFF. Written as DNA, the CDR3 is TGCGCCAGCAGCCGTTCGGACAGCCAACTAATGAACACTGAAGCTTTCTTT.

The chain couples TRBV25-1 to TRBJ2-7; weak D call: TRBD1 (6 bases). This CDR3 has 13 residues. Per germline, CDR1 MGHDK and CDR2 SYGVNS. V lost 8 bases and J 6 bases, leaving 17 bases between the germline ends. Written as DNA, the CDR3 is TGTGCCAGCTCCCGGGGTGGGGGCGGCGAGCAGTACTTC. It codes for CASSRGGGGEQYF.

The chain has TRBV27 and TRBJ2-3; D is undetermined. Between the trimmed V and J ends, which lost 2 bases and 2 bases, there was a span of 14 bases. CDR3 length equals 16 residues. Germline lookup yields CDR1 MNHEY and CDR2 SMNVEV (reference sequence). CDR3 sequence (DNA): TGTGCCAGCAGTTTACTACAGCCGAGCCACACAGATACGCAGTATTTT. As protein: CASSLLQPSHTDTQYF.

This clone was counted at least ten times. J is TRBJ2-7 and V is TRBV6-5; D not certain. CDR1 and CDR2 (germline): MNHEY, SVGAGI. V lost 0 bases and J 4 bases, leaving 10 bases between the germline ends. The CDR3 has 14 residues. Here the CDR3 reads CASSYSSTPYEQYF. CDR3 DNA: TGTGCCAGCAGTTACTCGAGCACCCCTTACGAGCAGTACTTC.

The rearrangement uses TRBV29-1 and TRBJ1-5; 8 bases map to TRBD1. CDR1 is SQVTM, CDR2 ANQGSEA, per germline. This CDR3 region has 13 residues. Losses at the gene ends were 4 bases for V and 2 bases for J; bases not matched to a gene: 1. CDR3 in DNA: TGCAGCGTTGGACAGGGGCGCAATCAGCCCCAGCATTTT. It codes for CSVGQGRNQPQHF. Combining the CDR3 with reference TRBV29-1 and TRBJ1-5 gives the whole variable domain SAVISQKPSRDICQRGTSLTIQCQVDSQVTMMFWYRQQPGQSLTLIATANQGSEATYESGFVIDKFPISRPNLTFSTLTVSNMSPEDSSIYLCSVGQGRNQPQHFGDGTRLSIL.

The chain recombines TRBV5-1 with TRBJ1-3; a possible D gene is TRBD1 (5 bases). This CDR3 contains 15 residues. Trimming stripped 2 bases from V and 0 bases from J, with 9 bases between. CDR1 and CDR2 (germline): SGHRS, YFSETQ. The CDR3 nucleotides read TGCGCCAGCAGCTTTAACAGGCTCTCTGGAAACACCATATATTTT. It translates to CASSFNRLSGNTIYF.

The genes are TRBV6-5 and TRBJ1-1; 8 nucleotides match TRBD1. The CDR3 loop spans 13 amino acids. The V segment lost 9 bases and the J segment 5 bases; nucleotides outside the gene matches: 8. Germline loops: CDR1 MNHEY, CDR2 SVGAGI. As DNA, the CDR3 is TGTGCCAGTAGCAGGGGGCGTGAAACTGAAGCTTTCTTT. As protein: CASSRGRETEAFF.

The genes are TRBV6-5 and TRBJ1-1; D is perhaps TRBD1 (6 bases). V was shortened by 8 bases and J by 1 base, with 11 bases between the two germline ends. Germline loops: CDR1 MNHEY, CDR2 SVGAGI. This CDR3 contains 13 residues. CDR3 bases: TGTGCCAGCGAGGACAGCCAGAACACTGAAGCTTTCTTT. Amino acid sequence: CASEDSQNTEAFF.

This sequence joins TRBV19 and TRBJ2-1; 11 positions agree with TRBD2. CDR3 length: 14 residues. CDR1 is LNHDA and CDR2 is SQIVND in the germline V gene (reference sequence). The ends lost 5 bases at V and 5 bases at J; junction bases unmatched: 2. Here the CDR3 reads CASSRGLADNEQFF. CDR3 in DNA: TGTGCCAGTAGTCGGGGACTAGCGGACAATGAGCAGTTCTTC.

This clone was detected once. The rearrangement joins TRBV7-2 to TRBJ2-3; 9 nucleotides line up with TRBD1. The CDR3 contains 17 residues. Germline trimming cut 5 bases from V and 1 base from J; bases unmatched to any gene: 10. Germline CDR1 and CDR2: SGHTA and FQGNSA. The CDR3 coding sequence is TGTGCCAGCAGCAGGCGTGCAGGGACAGGGCGCACAGATACGCAGTATTTT. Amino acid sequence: CASSRRAGTGRTDTQYF.

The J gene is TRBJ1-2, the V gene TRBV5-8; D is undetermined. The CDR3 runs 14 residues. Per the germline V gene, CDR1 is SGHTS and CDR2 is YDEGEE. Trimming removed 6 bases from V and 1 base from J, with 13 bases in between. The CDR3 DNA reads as TGTGCCAGCACCCGGAGGAGCCTTAACTATGGCTACACCTTC. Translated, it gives CASTRRSLNYGYTF.

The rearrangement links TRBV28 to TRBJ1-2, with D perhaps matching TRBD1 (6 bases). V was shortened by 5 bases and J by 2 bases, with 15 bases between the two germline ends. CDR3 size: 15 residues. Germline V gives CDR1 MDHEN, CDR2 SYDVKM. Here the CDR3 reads CASSLGGGANYGYTF. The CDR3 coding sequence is TGTGCCAGCAGTCTAGGCGGGGGGGCAAACTATGGCTACACCTTC.

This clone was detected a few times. The CDR3 DNA reads TGCGCCAGCAGCTTGGTATCAGCGGAGAAAGAGACCCAGTACTTC. Translation gives CASSLVSAEKETQYF. The chain uses TRBV5-1 and TRBJ2-5; tentative D call: TRBD2 (5 bases). Trimming removed 0 bases at V and 3 bases at J, with 12 bases between. The germline CDR1 and CDR2 sequences are SGHRS and YFSETQ. This CDR3 spans 15 amino acids.

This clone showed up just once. The CDR3 region is CASRLDSNTEAFF. As DNA, the CDR3 is TGTGCCAGCAGACTTGACAGTAACACTGAAGCTTTCTTT. The chain uses TRBV2 and TRBJ1-1; maybe TRBD1 (5 bases). The CDR3 is made up of 13 amino acids. The germline V and J ends were trimmed by 6 bases and 2 bases, with 10 bases remaining between them. Germline CDR1 is SNHLY and CDR2 is FYNNEI.

For the CDR3, the DNA is TGTGCCAGCAGCTGGGGCCGGAACGAATATGAAGCTTTCTTT. Protein product: CASSWGRNEYEAFF. The V gene is TRBV5-6, the J gene TRBJ1-1; perhaps TRBD1 as D (5 bases). From germline, CDR1 is SGHDT and CDR2 YYEEEE. The CDR3 extends over 14 amino acids. V lost 3 bases to trimming and J lost 7 bases, with 16 bases between them.

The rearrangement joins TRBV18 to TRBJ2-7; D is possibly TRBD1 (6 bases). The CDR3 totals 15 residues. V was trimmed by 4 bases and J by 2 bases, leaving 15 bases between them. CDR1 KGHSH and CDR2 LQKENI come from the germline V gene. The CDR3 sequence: CASSLNRDTTYEQYF. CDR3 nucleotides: TGTGCCAGCTCACTTAACCGGGACACTACCTACGAGCAGTACTTC.

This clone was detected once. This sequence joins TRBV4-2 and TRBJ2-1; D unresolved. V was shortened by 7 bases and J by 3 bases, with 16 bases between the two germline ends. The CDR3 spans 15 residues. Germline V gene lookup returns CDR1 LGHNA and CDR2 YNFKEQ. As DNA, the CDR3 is TGTGCCAGCACCTACTCCGTTTCAAACTACAATGAGCAGTTCTTC. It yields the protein CASTYSVSNYNEQFF.

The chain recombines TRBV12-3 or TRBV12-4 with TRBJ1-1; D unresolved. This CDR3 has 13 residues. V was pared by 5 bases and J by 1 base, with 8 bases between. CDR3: CASSSDKNTEAFF. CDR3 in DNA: TGTGCCAGCAGTAGCGATAAGAACACTGAAGCTTTCTTT.

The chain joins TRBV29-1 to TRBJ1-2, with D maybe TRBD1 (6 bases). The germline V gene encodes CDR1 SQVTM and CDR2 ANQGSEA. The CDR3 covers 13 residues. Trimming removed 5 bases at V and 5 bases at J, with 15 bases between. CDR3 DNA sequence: TGCAGCGTTATCCTCCGGGACAATTATGGCTACACCTTC. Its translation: CSVILRDNYGYTF. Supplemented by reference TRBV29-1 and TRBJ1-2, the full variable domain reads SAVISQKPSRDICQRGTSLTIQCQVDSQVTMMFWYRQQPGQSLTLIATANQGSEATYESGFVIDKFPISRPNLTFSTLTVSNMSPEDSSIYLCSVILRDNYGYTFGSGTRLTVV.

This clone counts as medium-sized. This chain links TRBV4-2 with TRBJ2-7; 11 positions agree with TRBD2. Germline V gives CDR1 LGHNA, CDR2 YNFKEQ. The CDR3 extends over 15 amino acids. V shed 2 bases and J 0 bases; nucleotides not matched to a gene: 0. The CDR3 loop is CASSQTSGSSYEQYF. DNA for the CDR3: TGTGCCAGCAGCCAAACTAGCGGGAGCTCCTACGAGCAGTACTTC.

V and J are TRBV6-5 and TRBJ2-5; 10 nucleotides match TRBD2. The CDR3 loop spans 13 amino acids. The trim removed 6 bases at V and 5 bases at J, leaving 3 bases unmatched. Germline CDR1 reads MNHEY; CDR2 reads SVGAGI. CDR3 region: CASRAGGRETQYF. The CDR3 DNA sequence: TGTGCCAGCAGAGCGGGAGGGAGGGAGACCCAGTACTTC.

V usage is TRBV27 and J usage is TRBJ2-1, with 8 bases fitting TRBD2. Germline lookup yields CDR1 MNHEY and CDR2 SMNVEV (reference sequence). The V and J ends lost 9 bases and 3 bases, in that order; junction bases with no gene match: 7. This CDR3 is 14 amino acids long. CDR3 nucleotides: TGTGCCAGTTCCGTAGCGGGACTCTACAATGAGCAGTTCTTC. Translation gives CASSVAGLYNEQFF.

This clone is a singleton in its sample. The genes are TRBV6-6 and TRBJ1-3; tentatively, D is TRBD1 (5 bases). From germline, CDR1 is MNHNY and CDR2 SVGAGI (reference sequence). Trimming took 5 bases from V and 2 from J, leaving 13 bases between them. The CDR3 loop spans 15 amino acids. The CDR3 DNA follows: TGTGCCAGCAGTGGGCCCGGGGGGACTGGAAACACCATATATTTT. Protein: CASSGPGGTGNTIYF.

CDR3 nucleotide sequence: TGTGCCATCAGTGAGCCCGGGACAGGGGGTTCCTACGAGCAGTACTTC. Translating gives CAISEPGTGGSYEQYF. The chain uses TRBV10-3 and TRBJ2-7; 11 bases map to TRBD1. Germline V gene sequence: CDR1 ENHRY, CDR2 SYGVKD. Trimming at V came to 2 bases and at J to 1 base, leaving 4 bases not matched to a gene. The CDR3 runs 16 residues.

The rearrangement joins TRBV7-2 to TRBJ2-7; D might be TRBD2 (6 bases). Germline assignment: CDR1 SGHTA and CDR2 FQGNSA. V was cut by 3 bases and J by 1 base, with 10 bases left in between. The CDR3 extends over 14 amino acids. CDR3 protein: CASSFNAGSYEQYF. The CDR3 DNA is TGTGCCAGCAGCTTTAATGCGGGGTCCTACGAGCAGTACTTC.

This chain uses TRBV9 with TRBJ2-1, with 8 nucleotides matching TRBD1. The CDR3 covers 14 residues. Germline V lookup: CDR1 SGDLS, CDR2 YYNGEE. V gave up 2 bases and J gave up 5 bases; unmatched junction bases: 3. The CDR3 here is CASSVGQGNNEQFF. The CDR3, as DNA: TGTGCCAGCAGCGTCGGACAGGGTAACAATGAGCAGTTCTTC.

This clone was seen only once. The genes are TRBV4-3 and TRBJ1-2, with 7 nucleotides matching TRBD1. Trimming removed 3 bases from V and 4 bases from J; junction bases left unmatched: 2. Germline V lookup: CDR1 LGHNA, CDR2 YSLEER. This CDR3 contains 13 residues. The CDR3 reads CASSQQGVYGYTF. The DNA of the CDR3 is TGCGCCAGCAGCCAGCAGGGGGTCTATGGCTACACCTTC.

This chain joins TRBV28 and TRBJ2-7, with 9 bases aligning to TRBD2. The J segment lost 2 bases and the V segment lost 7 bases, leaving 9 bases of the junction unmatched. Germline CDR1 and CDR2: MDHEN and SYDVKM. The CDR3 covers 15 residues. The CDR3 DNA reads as TGTGCCAGCACCGTAGGTTCTAGCGGGACCTACGAGCAGTACTTC. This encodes CASTVGSSGTYEQYF.

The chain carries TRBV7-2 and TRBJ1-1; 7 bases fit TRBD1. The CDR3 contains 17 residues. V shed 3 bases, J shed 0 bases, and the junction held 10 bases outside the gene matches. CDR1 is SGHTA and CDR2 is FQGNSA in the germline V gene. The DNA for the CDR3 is TGTGCCAGCAGCTTGGCCGGGACAGAAATATTGAACACTGAAGCTTTCTTT. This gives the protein CASSLAGTEILNTEAFF.

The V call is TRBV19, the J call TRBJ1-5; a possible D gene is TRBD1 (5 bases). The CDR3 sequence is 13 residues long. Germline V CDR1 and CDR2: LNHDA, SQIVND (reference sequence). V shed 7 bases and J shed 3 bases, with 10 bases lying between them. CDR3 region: CASTDSNNQPQHF. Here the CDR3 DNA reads TGTGCCAGTACCGACAGTAACAATCAGCCCCAGCATTTT.